This T cell receptor (beta chain) was captured by sequencing in a study of T cell responses to AZD1222 COVID-19 vaccine. General study results and limits: Sampled repertoires all dated from after the peak T cell response. With two AZD1222 doses given, Spike-specific TCR breadth and depth both rose. The reported proportion of spike-specific TCRs targeting unmutated variant regions was nearly half.

Profiling relied on immunoSEQ multiplex PCR, and the TCRdb table lists in-frame clones only, not all of them. The sample carries about 120,000 clones, 85% to 90% recorded once. In regard to this clone: Its specificity is unknown.

Second-dose timings of about 4 or about 12 weeks were pooled. This specimen consisted of peripheral blood, obtained 28 days after the second AZD1222 dose. The source of this sequence is an adult who received the AZD1222 COVID-19 vaccine.

As DNA, the CDR3 is TGTGCCAGCAGAGACAGGGAAACCGGGGAGCTGTTTTTT. It codes for CASRDRETGELFF. This rearrangement joins TRBV2 to TRBJ2-2; 7 nucleotides match TRBD1. Trimming took 6 bases from V and 5 from J; bases not matched to a gene: 3. The germline gives CDR1 SNHLY, CDR2 FYNNEI. The CDR3 totals 13 residues.